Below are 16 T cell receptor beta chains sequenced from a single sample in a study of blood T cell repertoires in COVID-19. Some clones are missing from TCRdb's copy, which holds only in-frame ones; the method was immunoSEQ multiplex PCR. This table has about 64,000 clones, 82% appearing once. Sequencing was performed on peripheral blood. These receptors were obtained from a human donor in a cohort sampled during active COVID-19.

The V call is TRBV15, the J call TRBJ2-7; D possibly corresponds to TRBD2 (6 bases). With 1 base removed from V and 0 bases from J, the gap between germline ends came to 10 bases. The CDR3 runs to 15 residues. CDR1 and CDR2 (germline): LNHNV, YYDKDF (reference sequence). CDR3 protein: CATSRVVGGSYEQYF. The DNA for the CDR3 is TGTGCCACCAGCAGAGTAGTCGGGGGCTCCTACGAGCAGTACTTC.

CDR3 in DNA: TGTGCCACCGGGGCCTGGGACAGGGGGAATCAAGAGACCCAGTACTTC. Its protein product is CATGAWDRGNQETQYF. V gene TRBV15 combines with J gene TRBJ2-5, with 11 nucleotides matching TRBD1. V was clipped by 8 bases and J by 2 bases; unmatched bases: 10. Germline-derived CDR1 and CDR2 are LNHNV and YYDKDF (reference sequence). The CDR3 spans 16 residues. The full variable domain, rest sourced from reference TRBV15 and TRBJ2-5, is DAMVIQNPRYQVTQFGKPVTLSCSQTLNHNVMYWYQQKSSQAPKLLFHYYDKDFNNEADTPDNFQSRRPNTSFCFLDIRSPGLGDTAMYLCATGAWDRGNQETQYFGPGTRLLVL.

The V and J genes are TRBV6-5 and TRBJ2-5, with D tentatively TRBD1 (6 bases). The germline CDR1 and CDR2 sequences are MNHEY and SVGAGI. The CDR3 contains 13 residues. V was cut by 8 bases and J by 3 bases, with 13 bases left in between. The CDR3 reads CASAGTLEETQYF. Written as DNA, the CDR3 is TGTGCCAGCGCAGGGACATTAGAAGAGACCCAGTACTTC.

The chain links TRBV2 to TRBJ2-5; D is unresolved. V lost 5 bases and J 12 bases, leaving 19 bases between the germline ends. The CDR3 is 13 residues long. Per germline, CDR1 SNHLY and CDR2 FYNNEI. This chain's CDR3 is CASSPSGSRWKYF. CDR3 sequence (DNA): TGTGCCAGCAGTCCTAGTGGGTCCCGGTGGAAGTACTTC.

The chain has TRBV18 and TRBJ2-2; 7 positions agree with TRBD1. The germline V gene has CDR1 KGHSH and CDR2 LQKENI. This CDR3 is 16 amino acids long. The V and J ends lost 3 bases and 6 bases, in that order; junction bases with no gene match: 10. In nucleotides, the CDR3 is TGTGCCAGCTCACCGTTGACAGGGAAAAGGCCCGGGGAGCTGTTTTTT. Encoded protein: CASSPLTGKRPGELFF.

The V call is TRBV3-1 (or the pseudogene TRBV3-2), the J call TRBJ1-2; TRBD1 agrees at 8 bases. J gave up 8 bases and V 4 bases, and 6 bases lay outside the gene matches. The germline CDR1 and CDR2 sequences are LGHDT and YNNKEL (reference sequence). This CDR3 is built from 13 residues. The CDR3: CASSLRGPRGYTF. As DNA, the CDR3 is TGTGCCAGCAGCCTCAGGGGGCCTCGGGGCTACACCTTC.

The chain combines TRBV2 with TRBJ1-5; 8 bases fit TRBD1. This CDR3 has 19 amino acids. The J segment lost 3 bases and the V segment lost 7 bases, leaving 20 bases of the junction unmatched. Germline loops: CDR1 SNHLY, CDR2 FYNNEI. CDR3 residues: CASNRQDNVDRVYNQPQHF. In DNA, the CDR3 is TGTGCCAGCAACCGACAAGATAACGTGGACAGGGTATACAATCAGCCCCAGCATTTT. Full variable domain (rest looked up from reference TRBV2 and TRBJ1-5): EPEVTQTPSHQVTQMGQEVILRCVPISNHLYFYWYRQILGQKVEFLVSFYNNEISEKSEIFDDQFSVERPDGSNFTLKIRSTKLEDSAMYFCASNRQDNVDRVYNQPQHFGDGTRLSIL.

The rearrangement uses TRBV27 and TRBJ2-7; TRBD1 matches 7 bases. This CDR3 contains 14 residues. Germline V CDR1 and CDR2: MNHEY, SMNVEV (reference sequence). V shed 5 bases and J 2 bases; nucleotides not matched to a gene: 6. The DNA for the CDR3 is TGTGCCAGCAGTCCACCGGGACAGACCTACGAGCAGTACTTC. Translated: CASSPPGQTYEQYF.

Here the CDR3 DNA reads TGTGCCAGCTCTCCCCGGTTGGAGACCCAGTACTTC. Its translation: CASSPRLETQYF. The chain uses TRBV18 and TRBJ2-5; D not resolved. Germline values: CDR1 KGHSH, CDR2 LQKENI. The CDR3 totals 12 residues. With 6 bases removed from V and 5 bases from J, the gap between germline ends came to 10 bases.

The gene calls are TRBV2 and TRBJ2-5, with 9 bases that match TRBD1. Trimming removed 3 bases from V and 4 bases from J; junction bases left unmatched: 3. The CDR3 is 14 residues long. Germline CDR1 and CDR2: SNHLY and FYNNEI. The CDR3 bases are TGTGCCAGCAGTGAGGGGACAGGGCGAGAGACCCAGTACTTC. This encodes CASSEGTGRETQYF. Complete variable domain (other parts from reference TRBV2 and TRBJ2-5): EPEVTQTPSHQVTQMGQEVILRCVPISNHLYFYWYRQILGQKVEFLVSFYNNEISEKSEIFDDQFSVERPDGSNFTLKIRSTKLEDSAMYFCASSEGTGRETQYFGPGTRLLVL.

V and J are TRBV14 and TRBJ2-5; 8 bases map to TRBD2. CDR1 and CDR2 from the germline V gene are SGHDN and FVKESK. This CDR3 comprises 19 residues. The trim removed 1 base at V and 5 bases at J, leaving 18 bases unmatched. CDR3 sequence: CASSQVRAGVGGFRETQYF. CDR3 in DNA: TGTGCCAGCAGCCAAGTGCGAGCGGGGGTCGGGGGCTTCCGTGAGACCCAGTACTTC.

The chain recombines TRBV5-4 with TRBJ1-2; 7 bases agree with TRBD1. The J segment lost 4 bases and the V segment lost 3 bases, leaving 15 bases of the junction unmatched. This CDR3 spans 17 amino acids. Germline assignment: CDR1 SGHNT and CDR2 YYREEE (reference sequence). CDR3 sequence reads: CASSSPGPGGRGYGYTF. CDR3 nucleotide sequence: TGTGCCAGCAGCTCCCCAGGACCAGGGGGTCGGGGCTATGGCTACACCTTC.

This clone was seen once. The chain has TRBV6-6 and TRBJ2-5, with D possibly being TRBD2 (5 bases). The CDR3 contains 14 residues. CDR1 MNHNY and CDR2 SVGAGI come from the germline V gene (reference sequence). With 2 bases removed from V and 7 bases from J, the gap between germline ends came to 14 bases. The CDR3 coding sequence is TGTGCCAGCAGTTACCCGGGCGCGGGTCCGACCCAGTACTTC. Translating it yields CASSYPGAGPTQYF.

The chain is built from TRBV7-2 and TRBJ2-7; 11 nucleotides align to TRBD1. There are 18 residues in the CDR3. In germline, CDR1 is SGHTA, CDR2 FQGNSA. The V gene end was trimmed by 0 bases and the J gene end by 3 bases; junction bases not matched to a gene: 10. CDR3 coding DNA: TGTGCCAGCAGCTTAGCGGGACAGGGGGGACTAGCCAGCTACGAGCAGTACTTC. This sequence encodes CASSLAGQGGLASYEQYF.

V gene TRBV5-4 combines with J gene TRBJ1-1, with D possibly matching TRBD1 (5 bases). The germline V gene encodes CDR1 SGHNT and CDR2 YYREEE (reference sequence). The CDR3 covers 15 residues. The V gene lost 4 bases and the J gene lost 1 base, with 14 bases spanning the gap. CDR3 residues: CASSRAGGGNTEAFF. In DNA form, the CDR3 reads TGTGCCAGCAGCCGGGCCGGGGGAGGGAACACTGAAGCTTTCTTT.

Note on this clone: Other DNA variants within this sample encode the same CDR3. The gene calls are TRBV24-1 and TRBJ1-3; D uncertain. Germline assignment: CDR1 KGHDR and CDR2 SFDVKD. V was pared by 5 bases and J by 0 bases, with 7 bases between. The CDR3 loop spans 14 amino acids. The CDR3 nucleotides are TGTGCCACCAGTGCGTCGGTCTCTGGAAACACCATATATTTT. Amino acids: CATSASVSGNTIYF.